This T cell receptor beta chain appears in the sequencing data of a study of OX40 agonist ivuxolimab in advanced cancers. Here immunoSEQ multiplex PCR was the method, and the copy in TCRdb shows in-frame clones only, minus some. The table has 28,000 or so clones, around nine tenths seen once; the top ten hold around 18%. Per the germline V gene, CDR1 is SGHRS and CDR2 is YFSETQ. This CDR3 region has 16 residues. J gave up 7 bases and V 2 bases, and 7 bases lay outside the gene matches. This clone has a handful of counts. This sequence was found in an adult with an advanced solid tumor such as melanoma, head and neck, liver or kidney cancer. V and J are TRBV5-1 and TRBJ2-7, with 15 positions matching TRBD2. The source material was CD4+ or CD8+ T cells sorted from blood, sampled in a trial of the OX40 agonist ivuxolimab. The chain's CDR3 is CASSLWTSGGAREQYF. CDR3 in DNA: TGCGCCAGCAGCTTATGGACTAGCGGGGGGGCCCGGGAGCAGTACTTC.